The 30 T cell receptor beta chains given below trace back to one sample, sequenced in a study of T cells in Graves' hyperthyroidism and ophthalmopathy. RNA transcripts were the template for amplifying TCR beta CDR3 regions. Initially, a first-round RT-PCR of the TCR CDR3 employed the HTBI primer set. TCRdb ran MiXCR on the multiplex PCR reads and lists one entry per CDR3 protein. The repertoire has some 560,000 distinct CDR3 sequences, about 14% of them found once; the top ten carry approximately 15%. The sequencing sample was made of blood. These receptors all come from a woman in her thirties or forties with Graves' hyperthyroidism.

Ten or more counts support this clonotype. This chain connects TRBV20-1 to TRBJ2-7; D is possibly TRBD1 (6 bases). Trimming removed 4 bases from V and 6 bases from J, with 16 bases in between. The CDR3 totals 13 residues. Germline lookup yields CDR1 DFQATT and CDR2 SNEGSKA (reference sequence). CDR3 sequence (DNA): TGCAGTGCTACTGCGGCTCAGGGGTTCGAGCAGTACTTC. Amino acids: CSATAAQGFEQYF.

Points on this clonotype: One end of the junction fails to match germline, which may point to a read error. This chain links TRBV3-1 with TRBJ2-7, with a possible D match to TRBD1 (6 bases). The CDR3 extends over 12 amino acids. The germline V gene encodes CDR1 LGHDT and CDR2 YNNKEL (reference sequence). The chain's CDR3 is CASSQDPGHHLF. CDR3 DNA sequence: TGTGCCAGCAGCCAAGATCCGGGACACCACTTATTC.

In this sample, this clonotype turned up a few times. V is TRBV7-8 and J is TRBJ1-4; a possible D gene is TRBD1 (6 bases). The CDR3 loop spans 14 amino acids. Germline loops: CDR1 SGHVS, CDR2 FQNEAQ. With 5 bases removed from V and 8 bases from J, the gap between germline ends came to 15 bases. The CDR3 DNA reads TGTGCCAGCAGCAAATCAGGGGTACGAGAAAAACTGTTTTTT. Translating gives CASSKSGVREKLFF.

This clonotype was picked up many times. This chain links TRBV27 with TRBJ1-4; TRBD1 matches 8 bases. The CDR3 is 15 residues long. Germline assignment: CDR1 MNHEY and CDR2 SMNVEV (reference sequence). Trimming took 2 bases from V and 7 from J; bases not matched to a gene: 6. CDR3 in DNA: TGTGCCAGCAGTTTACAGGGGGCGCTCAGTGAAAAACTGTTTTTT. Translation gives CASSLQGALSEKLFF.

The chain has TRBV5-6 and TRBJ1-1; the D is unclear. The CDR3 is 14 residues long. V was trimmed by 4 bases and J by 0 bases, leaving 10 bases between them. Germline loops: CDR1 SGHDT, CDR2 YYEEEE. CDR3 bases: TGTGCCAGCAGCCAGCTTACACTGAACACTGAAGCTTTCTTT. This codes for CASSQLTLNTEAFF. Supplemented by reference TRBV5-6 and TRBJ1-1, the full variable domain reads DAGVTQSPTHLIKTRGQQVTLRCSPKSGHDTVSWYQQALGQGPQFIFQYYEEEERQRGNFPDRFSGHQFPNYSSELNVNALLLGDSALYLCASSQLTLNTEAFFGQGTRLTVV.

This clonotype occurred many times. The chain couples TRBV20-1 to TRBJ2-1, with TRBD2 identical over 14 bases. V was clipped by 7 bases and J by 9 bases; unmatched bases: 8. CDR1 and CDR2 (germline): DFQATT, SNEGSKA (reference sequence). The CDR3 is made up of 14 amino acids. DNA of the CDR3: TGCAGTGTGAGCGGACTAGCGGGAGGTTTTGAGCAGTTCTTC. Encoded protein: CSVSGLAGGFEQFF.

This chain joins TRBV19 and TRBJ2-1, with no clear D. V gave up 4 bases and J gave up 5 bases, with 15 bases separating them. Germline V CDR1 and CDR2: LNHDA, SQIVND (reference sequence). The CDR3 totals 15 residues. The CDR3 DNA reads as TGTGCCAGTAGTACCACCCTCGGCCTTCACAATGAGCAGTTCTTC. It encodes CASSTTLGLHNEQFF.

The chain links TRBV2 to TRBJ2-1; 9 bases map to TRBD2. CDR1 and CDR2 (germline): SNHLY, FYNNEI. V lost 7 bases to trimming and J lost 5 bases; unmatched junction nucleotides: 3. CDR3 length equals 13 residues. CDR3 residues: CASKSSGNNEQFF. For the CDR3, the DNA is TGTGCCAGCAAATCTAGCGGGAACAATGAGCAGTTCTTC.

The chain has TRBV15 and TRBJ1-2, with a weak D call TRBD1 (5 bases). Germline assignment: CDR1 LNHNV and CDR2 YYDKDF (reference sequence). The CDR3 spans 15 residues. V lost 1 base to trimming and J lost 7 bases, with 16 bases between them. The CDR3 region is CATSRGTWGASGYTF. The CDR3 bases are TGTGCCACCAGCAGAGGTACATGGGGCGCGAGTGGCTACACCTTC.

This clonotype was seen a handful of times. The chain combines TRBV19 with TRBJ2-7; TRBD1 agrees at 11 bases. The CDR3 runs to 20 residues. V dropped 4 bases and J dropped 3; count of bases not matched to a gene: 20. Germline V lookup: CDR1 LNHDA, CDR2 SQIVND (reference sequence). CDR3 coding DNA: TGTGCCAGTAGTACTAACGGCAAGCTTCTCCGGGACAGGGGGAGCTACGAGCAGTACTTC. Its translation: CASSTNGKLLRDRGSYEQYF. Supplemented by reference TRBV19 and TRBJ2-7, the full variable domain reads DGGITQSPKYLFRKEGQNVTLSCEQNLNHDAMYWYRQDPGQGLRLIYYSQIVNDFQKGDIAEGYSVSREKKESFPLTVTSAQKNPTAFYLCASSTNGKLLRDRGSYEQYFGPGTRLTVT.

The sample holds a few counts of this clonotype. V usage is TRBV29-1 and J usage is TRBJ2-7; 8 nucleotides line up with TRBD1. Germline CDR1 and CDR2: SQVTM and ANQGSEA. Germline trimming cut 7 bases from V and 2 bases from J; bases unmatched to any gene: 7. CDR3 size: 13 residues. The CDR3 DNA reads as TGCAGCGCCACAGGGGGTGTAGCCTACGAGCAGTACTTC. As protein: CSATGGVAYEQYF.

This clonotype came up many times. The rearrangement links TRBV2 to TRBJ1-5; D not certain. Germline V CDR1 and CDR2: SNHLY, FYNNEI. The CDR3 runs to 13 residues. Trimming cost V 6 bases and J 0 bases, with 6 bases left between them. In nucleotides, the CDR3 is TGTGCCAGCAGCGGGTATAGCAATCAGCCCCAGCATTTT. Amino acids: CASSGYSNQPQHF.

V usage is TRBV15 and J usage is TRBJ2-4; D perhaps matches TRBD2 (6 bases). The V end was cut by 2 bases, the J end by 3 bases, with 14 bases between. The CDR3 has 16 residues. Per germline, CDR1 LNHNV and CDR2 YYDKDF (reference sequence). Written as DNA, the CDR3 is TGTGCCACCAGCAGAAAAGCCGGGACTGGCAAAAACATTCAGTACTTC. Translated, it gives CATSRKAGTGKNIQYF.

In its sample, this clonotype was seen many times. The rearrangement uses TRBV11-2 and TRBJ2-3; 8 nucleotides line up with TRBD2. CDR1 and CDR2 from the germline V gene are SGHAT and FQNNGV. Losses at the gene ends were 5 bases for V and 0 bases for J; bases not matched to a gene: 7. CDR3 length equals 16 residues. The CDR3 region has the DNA TGTGCCAGCAGCACCAGACTAGCGACTAGCACAGATACGCAGTATTTT. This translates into CASSTRLATSTDTQYF.

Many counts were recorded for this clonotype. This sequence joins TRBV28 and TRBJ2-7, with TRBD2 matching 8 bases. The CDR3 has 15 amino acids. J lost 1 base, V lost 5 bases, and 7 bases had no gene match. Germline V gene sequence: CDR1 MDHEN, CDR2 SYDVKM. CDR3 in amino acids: CASSVKREPSYEQYF. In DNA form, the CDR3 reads TGTGCCAGCAGTGTAAAGCGGGAGCCGTCCTACGAGCAGTACTTC.

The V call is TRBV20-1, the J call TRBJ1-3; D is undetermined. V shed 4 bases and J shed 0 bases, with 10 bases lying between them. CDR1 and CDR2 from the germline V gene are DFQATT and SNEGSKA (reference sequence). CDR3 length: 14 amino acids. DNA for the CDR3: TGCAGTGCTATAGGCGACTTCTCTGGAAACACCATATATTTT. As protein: CSAIGDFSGNTIYF.

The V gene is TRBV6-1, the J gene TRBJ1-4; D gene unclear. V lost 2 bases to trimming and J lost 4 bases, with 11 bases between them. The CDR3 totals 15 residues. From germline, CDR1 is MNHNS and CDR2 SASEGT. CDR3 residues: CASSEMSDYNEKLFF. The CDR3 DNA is TGTGCCAGCAGTGAAATGTCAGATTATAATGAAAAACTGTTTTTT.

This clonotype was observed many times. CDR3 protein: CASSLGQASQNEQYF. The DNA of the CDR3 is TGTGCCAGCAGCTTAGGACAGGCCTCGCAGAACGAGCAGTACTTC. V is TRBV7-9 and J is TRBJ2-7, with a weak D call TRBD1 (6 bases). Germline V lookup: CDR1 SEHNR, CDR2 FQNEAQ (reference sequence). The CDR3 extends over 15 amino acids. V was clipped by 1 base and J by 5 bases, with 15 bases between them.

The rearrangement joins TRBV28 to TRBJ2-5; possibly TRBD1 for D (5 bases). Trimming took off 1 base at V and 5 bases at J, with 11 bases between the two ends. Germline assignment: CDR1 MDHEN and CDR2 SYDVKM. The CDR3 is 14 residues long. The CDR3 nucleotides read TGTGCCAGCAGTTTATTTGGGGCTTACGAGACCCAGTACTTC. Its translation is CASSLFGAYETQYF.

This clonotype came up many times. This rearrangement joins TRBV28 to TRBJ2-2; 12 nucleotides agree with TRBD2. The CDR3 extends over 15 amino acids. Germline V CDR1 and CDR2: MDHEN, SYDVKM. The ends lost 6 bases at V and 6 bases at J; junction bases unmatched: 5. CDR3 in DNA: TGTGCCAGCAGGGGGGCTAGCGGGAGGGCCGGGGAGCTGTTTTTT. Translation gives CASRGASGRAGELFF. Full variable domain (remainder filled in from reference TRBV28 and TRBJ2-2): DVKVTQSSRYLVKRTGEKVFLECVQDMDHENMFWYRQDPGLGLRLIYFSYDVKMKEKGDIPEGYSVSREKKERFSLILESASTNQTSMYLCASRGASGRAGELFFGEGSRLTVL.

The CDR3 reads CASGAYPGLGNSPLHF. CDR3 nucleotide sequence: TGTGCCAGCGGCGCCTATCCGGGACTGGGGAATTCACCCCTCCACTTT. This chain joins TRBV7-2 and TRBJ1-6; TRBD1 is a possible D gene (5 bases). Germline V gene data show CDR1 as SGHTA and CDR2 as FQGNSA. The CDR3 runs to 16 residues. Trimming pared 8 bases from V and 7 bases from J, leaving 21 bases between.

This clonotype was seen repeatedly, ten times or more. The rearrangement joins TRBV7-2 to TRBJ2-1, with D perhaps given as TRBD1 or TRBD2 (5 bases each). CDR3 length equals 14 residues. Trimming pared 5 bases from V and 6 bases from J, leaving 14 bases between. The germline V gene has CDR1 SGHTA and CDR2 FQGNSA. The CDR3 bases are TGTGCCAGCAGCCCCCGCAGGGCGGGCAATGAGCAGTTCTTC. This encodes CASSPRRAGNEQFF.

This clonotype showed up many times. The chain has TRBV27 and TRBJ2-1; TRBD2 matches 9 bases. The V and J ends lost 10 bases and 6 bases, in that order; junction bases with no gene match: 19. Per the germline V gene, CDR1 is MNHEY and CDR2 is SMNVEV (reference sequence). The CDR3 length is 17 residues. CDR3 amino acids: CATSVWLEREVGNEQFF. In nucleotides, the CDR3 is TGTGCCACCTCCGTCTGGCTCGAGCGGGAGGTGGGCAATGAGCAGTTCTTC.

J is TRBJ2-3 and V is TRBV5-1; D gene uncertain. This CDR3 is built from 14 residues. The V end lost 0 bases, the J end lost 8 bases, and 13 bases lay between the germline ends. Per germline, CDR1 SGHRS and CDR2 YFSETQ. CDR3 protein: CASSLAPDTATQYF. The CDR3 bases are TGCGCCAGCAGCTTGGCCCCGGATACGGCTACGCAGTATTTT.

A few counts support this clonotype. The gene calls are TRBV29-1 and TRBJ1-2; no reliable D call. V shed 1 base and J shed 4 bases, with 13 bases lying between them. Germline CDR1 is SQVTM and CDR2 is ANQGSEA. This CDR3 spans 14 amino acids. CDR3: CSVEGLEDTYGYTF. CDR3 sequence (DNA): TGCAGCGTTGAAGGTTTGGAAGACACCTATGGCTACACCTTC.

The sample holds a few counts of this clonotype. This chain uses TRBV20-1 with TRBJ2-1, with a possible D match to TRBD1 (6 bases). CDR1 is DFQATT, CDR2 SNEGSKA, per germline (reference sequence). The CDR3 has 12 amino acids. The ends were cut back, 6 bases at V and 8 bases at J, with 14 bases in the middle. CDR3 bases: TGCAGTGCCTTACTCAGGGGCGATGAGCAGTTCTTC. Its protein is CSALLRGDEQFF.

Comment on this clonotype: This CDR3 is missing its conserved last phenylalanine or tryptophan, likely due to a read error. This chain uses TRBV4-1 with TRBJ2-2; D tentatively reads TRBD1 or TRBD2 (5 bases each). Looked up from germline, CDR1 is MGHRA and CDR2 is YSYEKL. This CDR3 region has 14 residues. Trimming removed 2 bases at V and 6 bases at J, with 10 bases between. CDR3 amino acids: CASSQLWGPGELFL. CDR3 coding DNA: TGCGCCAGCAGCCAATTATGGGGACCCGGGGAGCTGTTTTTG.

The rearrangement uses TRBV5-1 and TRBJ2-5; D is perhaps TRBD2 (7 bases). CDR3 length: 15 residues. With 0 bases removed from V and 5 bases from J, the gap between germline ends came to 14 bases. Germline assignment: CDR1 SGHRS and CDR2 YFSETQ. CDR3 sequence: CASSLAYREGETQYF. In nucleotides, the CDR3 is TGCGCCAGCAGCTTGGCCTACAGGGAGGGGGAGACCCAGTACTTC.

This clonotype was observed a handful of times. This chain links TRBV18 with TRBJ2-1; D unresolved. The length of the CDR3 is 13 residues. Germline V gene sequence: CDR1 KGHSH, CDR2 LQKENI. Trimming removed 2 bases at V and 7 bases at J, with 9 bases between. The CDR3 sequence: CASSPIEYNEQFF. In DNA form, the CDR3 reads TGTGCCAGCTCACCAATAGAGTATAATGAGCAGTTCTTC.

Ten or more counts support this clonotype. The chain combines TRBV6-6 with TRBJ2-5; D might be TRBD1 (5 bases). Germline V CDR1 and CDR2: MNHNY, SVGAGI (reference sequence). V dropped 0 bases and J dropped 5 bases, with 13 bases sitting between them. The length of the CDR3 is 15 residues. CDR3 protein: CASSYSDVKGETQYF. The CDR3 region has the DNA TGTGCCAGCAGTTACTCGGACGTTAAGGGGGAGACCCAGTACTTC.